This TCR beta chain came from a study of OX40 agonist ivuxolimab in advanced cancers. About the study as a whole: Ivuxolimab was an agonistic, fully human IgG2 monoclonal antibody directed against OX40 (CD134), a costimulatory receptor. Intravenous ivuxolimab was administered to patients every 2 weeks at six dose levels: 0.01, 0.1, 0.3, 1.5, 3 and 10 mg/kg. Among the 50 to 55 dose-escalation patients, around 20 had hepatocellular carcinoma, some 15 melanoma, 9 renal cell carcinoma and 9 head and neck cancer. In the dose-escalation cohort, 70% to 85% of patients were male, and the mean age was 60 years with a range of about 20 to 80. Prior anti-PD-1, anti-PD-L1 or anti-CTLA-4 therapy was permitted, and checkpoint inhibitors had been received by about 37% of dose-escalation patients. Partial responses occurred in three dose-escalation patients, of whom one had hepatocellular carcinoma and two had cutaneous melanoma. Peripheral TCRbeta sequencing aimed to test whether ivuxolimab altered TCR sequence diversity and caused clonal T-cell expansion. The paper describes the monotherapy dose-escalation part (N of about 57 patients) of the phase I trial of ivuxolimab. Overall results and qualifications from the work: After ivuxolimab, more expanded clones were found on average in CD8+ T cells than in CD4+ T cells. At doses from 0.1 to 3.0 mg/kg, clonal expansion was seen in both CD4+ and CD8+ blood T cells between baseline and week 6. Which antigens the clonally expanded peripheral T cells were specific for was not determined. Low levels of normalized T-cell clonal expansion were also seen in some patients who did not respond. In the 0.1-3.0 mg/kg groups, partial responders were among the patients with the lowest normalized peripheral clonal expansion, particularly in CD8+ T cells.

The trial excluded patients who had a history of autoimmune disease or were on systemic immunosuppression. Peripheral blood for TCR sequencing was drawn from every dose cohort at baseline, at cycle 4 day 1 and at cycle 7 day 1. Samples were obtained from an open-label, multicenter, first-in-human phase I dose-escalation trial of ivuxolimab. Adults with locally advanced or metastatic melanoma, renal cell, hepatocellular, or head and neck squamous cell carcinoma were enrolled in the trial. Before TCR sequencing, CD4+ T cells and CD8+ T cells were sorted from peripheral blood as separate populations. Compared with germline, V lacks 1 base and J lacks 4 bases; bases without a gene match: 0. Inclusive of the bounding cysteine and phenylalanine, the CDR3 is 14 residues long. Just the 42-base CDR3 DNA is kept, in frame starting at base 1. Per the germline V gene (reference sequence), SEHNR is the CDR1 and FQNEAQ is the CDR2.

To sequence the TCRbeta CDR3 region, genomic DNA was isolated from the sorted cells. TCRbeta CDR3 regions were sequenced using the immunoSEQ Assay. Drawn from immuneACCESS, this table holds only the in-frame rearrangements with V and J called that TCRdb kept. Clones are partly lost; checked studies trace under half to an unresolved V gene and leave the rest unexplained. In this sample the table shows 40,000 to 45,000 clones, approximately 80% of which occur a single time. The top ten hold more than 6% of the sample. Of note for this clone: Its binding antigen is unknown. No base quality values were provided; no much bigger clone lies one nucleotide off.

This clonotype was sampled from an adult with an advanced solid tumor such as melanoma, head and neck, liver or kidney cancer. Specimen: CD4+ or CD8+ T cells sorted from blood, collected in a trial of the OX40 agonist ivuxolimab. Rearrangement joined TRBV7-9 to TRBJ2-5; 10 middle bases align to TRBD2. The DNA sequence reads TGTGCCAGCAGCTTAGTAGCGGGGGGAGAGACCCAGTACTTC. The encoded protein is CASSLVAGGETQYF.